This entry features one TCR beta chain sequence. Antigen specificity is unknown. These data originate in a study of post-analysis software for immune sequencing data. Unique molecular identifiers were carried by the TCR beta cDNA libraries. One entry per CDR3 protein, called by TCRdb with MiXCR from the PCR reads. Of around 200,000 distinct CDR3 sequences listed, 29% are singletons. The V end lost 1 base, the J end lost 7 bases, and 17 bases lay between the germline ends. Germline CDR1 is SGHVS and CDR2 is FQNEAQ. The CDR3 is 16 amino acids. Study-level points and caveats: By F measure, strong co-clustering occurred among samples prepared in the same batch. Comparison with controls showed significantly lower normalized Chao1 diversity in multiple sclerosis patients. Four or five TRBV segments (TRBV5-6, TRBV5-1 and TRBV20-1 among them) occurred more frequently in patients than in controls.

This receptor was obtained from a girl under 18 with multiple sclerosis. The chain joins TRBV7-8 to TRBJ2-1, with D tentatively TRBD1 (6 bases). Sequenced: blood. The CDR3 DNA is TGTGCCAGCAGCTTAGTTGTTGGGGGCTTCATAAATGAGCAGTTCTTC. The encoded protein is CASSLVVGGFINEQFF.